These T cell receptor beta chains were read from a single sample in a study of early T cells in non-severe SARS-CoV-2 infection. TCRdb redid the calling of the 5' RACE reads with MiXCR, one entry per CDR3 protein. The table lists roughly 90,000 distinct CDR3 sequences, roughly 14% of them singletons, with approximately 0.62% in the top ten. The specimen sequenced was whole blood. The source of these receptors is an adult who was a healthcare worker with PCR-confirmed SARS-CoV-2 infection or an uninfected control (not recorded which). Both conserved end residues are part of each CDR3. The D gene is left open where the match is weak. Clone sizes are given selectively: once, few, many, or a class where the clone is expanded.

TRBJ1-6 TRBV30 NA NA TGTGCCTGGAGTGTACCAGGGAGGATGATTAATTCACCCCTCCACTTT CAWSVPGRMINSPLHF
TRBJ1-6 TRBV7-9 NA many TGTGCCAGCAGCTTAGTGGGGTTTATACCCCTCCACTTT CASSLVGFIPLHF
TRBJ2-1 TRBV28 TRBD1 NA TGTGCCAGCAGTTCCGGGACAGTCAATGAGCAGTTCTTC CASSSGTVNEQFF
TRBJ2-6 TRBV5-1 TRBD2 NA TGCGCCAGCTACCCGGGACTAGCGGGGTTCTCTGGGGCCAACGTCCTGACTTTC CASYPGLAGFSGANVLTF
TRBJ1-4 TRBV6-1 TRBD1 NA TGTGCCAGCAGTGAACCACCCAAGGGGGCACGGGAAAAACTGTTTTTT CASSEPPKGAREKLFF
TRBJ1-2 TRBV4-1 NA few TGCGCCAGCAGCCAAGATCAGGGGCACTATGGCTACACCTTC CASSQDQGHYGYTF
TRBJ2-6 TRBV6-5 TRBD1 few TGTGCCAGCACCTCACCGGGACAGGTCTTCTCTGGGGCCAACGTCCTGACTTTC CASTSPGQVFSGANVLTF
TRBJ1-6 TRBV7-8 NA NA TGTGCCAGCAGCTTAGTTCGGCATTCACCCCTCCACTTT CASSLVRHSPLHF
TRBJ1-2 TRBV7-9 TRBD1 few TGTGCCAGCAGCACGCGACAGGGTAGGAATAATGGCTACACCTTC CASSTRQGRNNGYTF
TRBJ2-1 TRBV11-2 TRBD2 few TGTGCCAGCAGCTTAGTGAACCTAGCGGGGCCACACAATGAGCAGTTCTTC CASSLVNLAGPHNEQFF
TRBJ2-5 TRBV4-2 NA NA TGTGCCAGCAGCCAAGACCCGGGACGACAAGAGACCCAGTACTTC CASSQDPGRQETQYF